The clone carrying this TCR beta chain was found once. These data are taken from a study of shared T cell receptors in the human thymus. The CDR3 is made up of 19 amino acids. Germline V gives CDR1 SGHRS, CDR2 YFSETQ. V gave up 4 bases and J gave up 5 bases; unmatched junction bases: 17. Sequenced by immunoSEQ multiplex PCR; TCRdb stores in-frame clones only, minus some. The sample lists approximately 660,000 clones; around 87% were seen once. The same data also went into a second study, on human thymus T cells. Turning to that study: Unrelated individuals reportedly shared highly overlapping thymic TCR repertoires.

The sequenced material came from thymocytes. The TCR sequence derives from a boy under two years old with a congenital heart defect. This chain joins TRBV5-1 and TRBJ2-2; 10 bases align to TRBD2. The CDR3 is CASSPLVRLAGDGTGELFF. DNA of the CDR3: TGCGCCAGCAGCCCATTGGTGCGCCTAGCGGGAGACGGGACCGGGGAGCTGTTTTTT.